The 18 T cell receptor beta chains in this list originate from one sample, sequenced in a study of monozygotic twins with inflammatory bowel disease (dated by TCRdb to the late 2010s). The method was 5' RACE. The listed sequencing device is Illumina HiSeq 2500. Reads reprocessed by TCRdb are summarized as one entry per CDR3 protein sequence, and DNA is absent. This sample's table has entries for some 190,000 distinct CDR3 sequences. Under 8.5% of the sample goes to the ten largest clones. The sequenced material came from blood. These receptors were obtained from a human donor with ulcerative colitis or Crohn's disease, or a healthy co-twin of an affected twin (not recorded which).

The J gene is TRBJ2-7, the V gene TRBV5-1. The CDR3 has 14 residues. Germline V gene sequence: CDR1 SGHRS, CDR2 YFSETQ. The CDR3 is CASSPELGSPEQYF. The complete variable domain, with remaining parts taken from reference TRBV5-1 and TRBJ2-7, reads KAGVTQTPRYLIKTRGQQVTLSCSPISGHRSVSWYQQTPGQGLQFLFEYFSETQRNKGNFPGRFSGRQFSNSRSEMNVSTLELGDSALYLCASSPELGSPEQYFGPGTRLTVT.

The V gene is TRBV4-3, the J gene TRBJ1-2. Germline CDR1 and CDR2: LGHNA and YSLEER. This CDR3 spans 15 amino acids. CDR3 sequence: CASSQGAGVLDGYTF.

The V call is TRBV7-2, the J call TRBJ2-5; checking the TCRdb D call of TRBD1 is not possible without DNA. Germline CDR1 reads SGHTA; CDR2 reads FQGNSA. The CDR3 is made up of 16 amino acids. CDR3 region: CASSLFRGISHETQYF. Filled out from reference TRBV7-2 and TRBJ2-5, the complete variable domain reads GAGVSQSPSNKVTEKGKDVELRCDPISGHTALYWYRQSLGQGLEFLIYFQGNSAPDKSGLPSDRFSAERTGGSVSTLTIQRTQQEDSAVYLCASSLFRGISHETQYFGPGTRLLVL.

The V call is TRBV9, the J call TRBJ2-2; as DNA is missing, the TRBD1 call by TCRdb cannot be tested. In germline, CDR1 is SGDLS, CDR2 YYNGEE. CDR3 length: 15 residues. The CDR3 reads CASSVGQTNTGELFF.

The genes are TRBV9 and TRBJ2-1; lacking DNA, the TRBD1 call made by TCRdb goes unchecked. Germline CDR1 reads SGDLS; CDR2 reads YYNGEE. CDR3 length: 16 residues. The CDR3 region is CASSVAQGAHADEQFF. The complete variable domain, with remaining parts taken from reference TRBV9 and TRBJ2-1, reads DSGVTQTPKHLITATGQRVTLRCSPRSGDLSVYWYQQSLDQGLQFLIQYYNGEERAKGNILERFSAQQFPDLHSELNLSSLELGDSALYFCASSVAQGAHADEQFFGPGTRLTVL.

The chain has TRBV5-1 and TRBJ2-3. The CDR3 length is 14 residues. From germline, CDR1 is SGHRS and CDR2 YFSETQ. CDR3 sequence: CASSVGEGTDTQYF. The entire variable domain, with the rest obtained from reference TRBV5-1 and TRBJ2-3, is as follows: KAGVTQTPRYLIKTRGQQVTLSCSPISGHRSVSWYQQTPGQGLQFLFEYFSETQRNKGNFPGRFSGRQFSNSRSEMNVSTLELGDSALYLCASSVGEGTDTQYFGPGTRLTVL.

The gene calls are TRBV5-1 and TRBJ1-2; TCRdb's D call, TRBD1, is unchecked because there is no DNA. Germline V gene sequence: CDR1 SGHRS, CDR2 YFSETQ. The CDR3 runs to 15 residues. The chain's CDR3 is CASSPGGTGAYGYTF.

This sequence joins TRBV4-2 and TRBJ1-2. CDR1 and CDR2 from the germline V gene are LGHNA and YNFKEQ. This CDR3 has 14 residues. This chain's CDR3 is CASSPGLPRGGYTF.

V usage is TRBV7-2 and J usage is TRBJ2-5. Germline CDR1 and CDR2: SGHTA and FQGNSA. The CDR3 totals 16 residues. CDR3: CASSFPKSGLQETQYF.

This chain connects TRBV2 to TRBJ2-2; TCRdb selects TRBD1, and the lack of DNA leaves this call unchecked. The CDR3 spans 14 residues. Germline assignment: CDR1 SNHLY and CDR2 FYNNEI. The CDR3 reads CASSSGTATGELFF.

The chain uses TRBV12-3 or TRBV12-4 and TRBJ1-6. This CDR3 region has 14 residues. CDR3 region: CASRSRAGNSPLHF.

The chain links TRBV28 to TRBJ2-1; no DNA is available, so the TRBD1 call from TCRdb remains unchecked. The CDR3 contains 14 residues. From germline, CDR1 is MDHEN and CDR2 SYDVKM. CDR3 sequence: CASKTGGTINEQFF.

This chain's CDR3 is CASSLEDALGRYTF. The chain recombines TRBV5-1 with TRBJ1-2; there is no DNA to check the TCRdb D call of TRBD1. From germline, CDR1 is SGHRS and CDR2 YFSETQ. CDR3 length equals 14 residues.

This chain connects TRBV24-1 to TRBJ1-1. Germline CDR1 is KGHDR and CDR2 is SFDVKD. The CDR3 contains 11 residues. The CDR3 reads CATRAWGEAFF.

The rearrangement joins TRBV7-9 to TRBJ1-2. CDR1 is SEHNR and CDR2 is FQNEAQ in the germline V gene (reference sequence). The CDR3 runs to 13 residues. The CDR3 reads CASSAENRDGYTF. Full variable domain (missing parts from reference TRBV7-9 and TRBJ1-2): DTGVSQNPRHKITKRGQNVTFRCDPISEHNRLYWYRQTLGQGPEFLTYFQNEAQLEKSRLLSDRFSAERPKGSFSTLEIQRTEQGDSAMYLCASSAENRDGYTFGSGTRLTVV.

The chain combines TRBV4-2 with TRBJ2-1; checking the TCRdb D call of TRBD2 is not possible without DNA. The length of the CDR3 is 17 residues. The germline gives CDR1 LGHNA, CDR2 YNFKEQ. The CDR3 sequence: CASSQDIAGGPRNEQFF.

The chain is built from TRBV19 and TRBJ2-1; TCRdb names TRBD2, which stays unverified in the absence of DNA. The germline gives CDR1 LNHDA, CDR2 SQIVND (reference sequence). This CDR3 has 16 amino acids. The CDR3 is CASSGAQRGGVNEQFF.

The rearrangement joins TRBV5-1 to TRBJ1-1; TCRdb's D gene call, TRBD1, goes unchecked for lack of DNA. CDR1 is SGHRS, CDR2 YFSETQ, per germline. The CDR3 spans 17 residues. The CDR3 reads CASSLWAATLNGTEAFF.